The clone carrying this T cell receptor (beta chain) was picked up a small number of times. Some clones are missing from TCRdb's copy, which holds only in-frame ones; the method was immunoSEQ multiplex PCR. The sample includes over 250,000 clones, 88% of them seen just once. This CDR3 contains 16 residues. Germline V gene lookup returns CDR1 SGHTA and CDR2 FQGNSA. Trimming took 0 bases from V and 6 from J, leaving 12 bases between them. The data belong to a study of blood T cell repertoires in COVID-19. Study information: Recovered Cohort 3 donors showed two negative PCRs, clearance, or symptom resolution. Sources were T cells, B-cell-depleted T cells, or PBMCs; the material itself was cDNA or gDNA.

The gene calls are TRBV7-2 and TRBJ1-6; D gene ambiguous. The receptor's source is a woman between 55 and 75 years old in a cohort exposed to, infected with or recovered from COVID-19 (not recorded which). Sequencing was carried out using PBMCs or T cells enriched from blood (not recorded which). The CDR3 region has the DNA TGTGCCAGCAGCTTAGCGGTGTTCTCCAGTAATTCACCCCTCCACTTT. Its translation: CASSLAVFSSNSPLHF.